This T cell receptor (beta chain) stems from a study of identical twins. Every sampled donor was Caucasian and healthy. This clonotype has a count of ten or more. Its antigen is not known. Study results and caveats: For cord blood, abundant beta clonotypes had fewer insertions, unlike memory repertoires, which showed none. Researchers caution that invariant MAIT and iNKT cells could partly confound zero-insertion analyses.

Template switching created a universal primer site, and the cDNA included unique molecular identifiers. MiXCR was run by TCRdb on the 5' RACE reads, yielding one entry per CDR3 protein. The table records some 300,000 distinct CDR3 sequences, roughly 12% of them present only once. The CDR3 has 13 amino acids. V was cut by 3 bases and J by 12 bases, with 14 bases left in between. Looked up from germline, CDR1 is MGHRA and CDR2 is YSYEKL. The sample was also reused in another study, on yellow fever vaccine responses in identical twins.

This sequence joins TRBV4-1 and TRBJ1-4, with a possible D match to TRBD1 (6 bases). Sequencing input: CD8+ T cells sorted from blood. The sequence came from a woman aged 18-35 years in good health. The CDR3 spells CASSHSQGSELFF. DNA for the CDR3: TGCGCCAGCAGCCACTCTCAGGGGAGCGAACTGTTTTTT.